This passage covers 19 T cell receptor beta chains from one sample sequenced in a study of cytomegalovirus exposure and HLA in healthy donors. The PCR employed 60 Vbeta primers together with 13 Jbeta primers. Produced via immunoSEQ multiplex PCR; TCRdb's table is partial and in-frame only. The sample has 100,000 to 150,000 clones, 70% to 80% seen once. The sequencing sample was made of PBMCs. Receptors were obtained from a man in his forties in good health and CMV-seropositive.

CDR3 sequence reads: CASSLRGHYGYTF. DNA for the CDR3: TGCGCCAGCAGCTTGAGGGGGCACTATGGCTACACCTTC. The J gene is TRBJ1-2, the V gene TRBV5-1; 7 nucleotides align to TRBD1. The germline V gene has CDR1 SGHRS and CDR2 YFSETQ. V was pared by 1 base and J by 3 bases, with 0 bases of the junction left unmatched. The CDR3 loop spans 13 amino acids.

J is TRBJ2-7 and V is TRBV5-6; TRBD1 matches at 7 bases. The CDR3 has 12 amino acids. After removal of 2 bases from V and 6 bases from J, the junction contained 2 bases not matched to a gene. CDR1 is SGHDT, CDR2 YYEEEE, per germline. The DNA for the CDR3 is TGTGCCAGCAGCTTCTACAGGGGCGAGCAGTACTTC. Encoded protein: CASSFYRGEQYF.

The J gene is TRBJ1-2, the V gene TRBV27; 8 positions agree with TRBD1. This CDR3 region has 14 residues. V dropped 7 bases and J dropped 4; count of bases not matched to a gene: 8. Germline assignment: CDR1 MNHEY and CDR2 SMNVEV (reference sequence). This CDR3 reads CASTGTGAPYGYTF. The CDR3 DNA follows: TGTGCCAGCACGGGGACAGGTGCCCCCTATGGCTACACCTTC.

V and J are TRBV6-1 and TRBJ2-1, with 7 bases fitting TRBD2. In germline, CDR1 is MNHNS, CDR2 SASEGT. The CDR3 is made up of 16 amino acids. With V trimmed by 0 bases and J by 4 bases, 6 bases remained unmatched. DNA of the CDR3: TGTGCCAGCAGTGAAGCGACAGCGGGGTATTACAATGAGCAGTTCTTC. This encodes CASSEATAGYYNEQFF.

The chain couples TRBV6-6 to TRBJ1-4; D not resolved. Germline V CDR1 and CDR2: MNHNY, SVGAGI (reference sequence). V was shortened by 5 bases and J by 8 bases, with 18 bases between the two germline ends. The CDR3 has 15 amino acids. CDR3 sequence reads: CASSPRRGDREKLFF. The CDR3 DNA sequence: TGTGCCAGCAGTCCACGACGAGGAGATAGGGAAAAACTGTTTTTT.

This clone was counted once. The rearrangement links TRBV7-8 to TRBJ1-3; D gene unclear. Per the germline V gene, CDR1 is SGHVS and CDR2 is FQNEAQ. The CDR3 length is 15 residues. Trimming took off 5 bases at V and 0 bases at J, with 11 bases between the two ends. In DNA form, the CDR3 reads TGTGCCAGCAGCCAGGACTTCGCCTCTGGAAACACCATATATTTT. Amino acids: CASSQDFASGNTIYF.

This clone was detected a few times. The chain is built from TRBV10-3 and TRBJ2-1; TRBD2 agrees at 9 bases. CDR1 ENHRY and CDR2 SYGVKD come from the germline V gene. The CDR3 runs 13 residues. Trimming took 6 bases from V and 8 from J; bases not matched to a gene: 5. CDR3 protein: CAIRNSGSDEQFF. The CDR3, as DNA: TGTGCCATCAGAAATAGCGGGAGTGATGAGCAGTTCTTC.

The rearrangement uses TRBV7-3 and TRBJ1-2; D is perhaps TRBD1 (5 bases). The CDR3 totals 11 residues. The V end was cut by 8 bases, the J end by 12 bases, with 16 bases between. CDR1 SGHTA and CDR2 FQGTGA come from the germline V gene. CDR3 in amino acids: CASGDLLGHTF. The DNA for the CDR3 is TGTGCCAGCGGGGACTTGCTGGGTCACACCTTC.

The rearrangement links TRBV27 to TRBJ1-2; tentative D call: TRBD1 (6 bases). V shed 2 bases and J shed 0 bases, with 13 bases lying between them. In germline, CDR1 is MNHEY, CDR2 SMNVEV (reference sequence). This CDR3 spans 16 amino acids. CDR3: CASSLGRGTPNYGYTF. The CDR3 nucleotides are TGTGCCAGCAGTTTAGGCAGGGGAACTCCTAACTATGGCTACACCTTC.

This chain connects TRBV10-3 to TRBJ2-5; 11 nucleotides line up with TRBD1. V lost 6 bases, J lost 3 bases, and 6 bases stayed unmatched. The CDR3 is 15 amino acids. In germline, CDR1 is ENHRY, CDR2 SYGVKD. This chain's CDR3 is CAIRRTGGAEETQYF. Written as DNA, the CDR3 is TGTGCCATCAGGAGGACAGGGGGCGCGGAAGAGACCCAGTACTTC.

V usage is TRBV6-4 and J usage is TRBJ2-2; no clear D. Trimming took off 6 bases at V and 0 bases at J, with 8 bases between the two ends. Germline V gene data show CDR1 as MRHNA and CDR2 as SNTAGT. CDR3 size: 14 residues. The CDR3 region has the DNA TGTGCCAGCAGCACAGAAGCGAACACCGGGGAGCTGTTTTTT. It is translated as CASSTEANTGELFF.

The J gene is TRBJ2-5, the V gene TRBV5-4; 9 bases line up with TRBD1. Losses at the gene ends were 2 bases for V and 5 bases for J; bases not matched to a gene: 4. The CDR3 runs 14 residues. Germline loops: CDR1 SGHNT, CDR2 YYREEE (reference sequence). The CDR3 protein is CASSFGQGRETQYF. In DNA form, the CDR3 reads TGTGCCAGCAGCTTTGGACAGGGGAGGGAGACCCAGTACTTC.

J is TRBJ1-2 and V is TRBV2; 7 bases are a match to TRBD1. Germline V gene data show CDR1 as SNHLY and CDR2 as FYNNEI. This CDR3 comprises 15 residues. With 2 bases clipped from V and 9 bases from J, the junction kept 12 bases outside the gene matches. Here the CDR3 reads CASSEPLTGFFSYTF. DNA of the CDR3: TGTGCCAGCAGTGAACCCCTGACAGGGTTCTTCAGCTACACCTTC.

This sequence joins TRBV30 and TRBJ1-5, with D tentatively TRBD1 (5 bases). The V gene's germline CDR1 is GTSNPN and CDR2 SVGIG (reference sequence). Deletions cut 3 bases from V and 7 bases from J, with 13 bases between. CDR3 length: 13 amino acids. As DNA, the CDR3 is TGTGCCTGGAGACGACAGTGGGAACAGCCCCAGCATTTT. Translation gives CAWRRQWEQPQHF.

Concerning this clone: Relative to the germline gene, one junction end is altered; a read error may explain this. V and J are TRBV29-1 and TRBJ1-2; TRBD1 matches 12 bases. The CDR3 has 13 residues. Germline loops: CDR1 SQVTM, CDR2 ANQGSEA. CDR3 amino acids: CSAVTGTGGASRF. The CDR3 coding sequence is TGCAGCGCCGTAACCGGGACAGGGGGCGCGTCCCGCTTC.

CDR3 residues: CASSATGLGTEAFF. Written as DNA, the CDR3 is TGTGCCAGCAGCGCGACAGGGCTGGGCACTGAAGCTTTCTTT. This chain uses TRBV6-1 with TRBJ1-1; 7 bases match TRBD1. V lost 6 bases, J lost 4 bases, and 8 bases stayed unmatched. Germline-derived CDR1 and CDR2 are MNHNS and SASEGT. This CDR3 contains 14 residues.

Turning to this clone: The junction shows a germline mismatch at one end, possibly a read error. V gene TRBV7-7 combines with J gene TRBJ2-2, with TRBD1 matching over 11 bases. The germline CDR1 and CDR2 sequences are SSHAT and FNYEAQ (reference sequence). The CDR3 is 16 amino acids. CDR3 in amino acids: CASSSGTGGLAGELFF. CDR3 in DNA: TGTGCTAGCAGCTCCGGGACAGGGGGTCTCGCCGGGGAGCTGTTTTTT.

This chain joins TRBV27 and TRBJ1-5, with unresolved D. V lost 6 bases, J lost 6 bases, and 18 bases lay in between. The CDR3 consists of 15 residues. Germline CDR1 MNHEY, CDR2 SMNVEV (reference sequence). The CDR3 DNA is TGTGCCAGCAGCCCCAACACCCGGGGTTCTCAGCCCCAGCATTTT. Translating it yields CASSPNTRGSQPQHF.

The chain uses TRBV4-1 and TRBJ1-2; D gene uncertain. Germline V gives CDR1 MGHRA, CDR2 YSYEKL. The CDR3 runs to 15 residues. The V gene lost 0 bases and the J gene lost 7 bases, with 15 bases spanning the gap. The CDR3 is CASSQETIISGGYTF. Here the CDR3 DNA reads TGCGCCAGCAGCCAAGAGACGATTATTAGCGGTGGCTACACCTTC.